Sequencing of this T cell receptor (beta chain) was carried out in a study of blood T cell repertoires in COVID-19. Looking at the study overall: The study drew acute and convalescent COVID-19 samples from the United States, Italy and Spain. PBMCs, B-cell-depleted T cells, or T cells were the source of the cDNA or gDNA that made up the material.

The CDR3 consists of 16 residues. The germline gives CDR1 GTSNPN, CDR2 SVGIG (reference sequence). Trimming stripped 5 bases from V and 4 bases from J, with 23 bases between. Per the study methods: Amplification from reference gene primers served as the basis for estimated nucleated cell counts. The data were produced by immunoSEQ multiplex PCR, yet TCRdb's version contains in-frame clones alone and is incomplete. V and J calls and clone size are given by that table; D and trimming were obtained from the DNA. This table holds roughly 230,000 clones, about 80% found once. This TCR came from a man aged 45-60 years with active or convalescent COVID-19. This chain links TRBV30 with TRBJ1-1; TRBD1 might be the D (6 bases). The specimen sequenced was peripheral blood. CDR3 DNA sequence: TGTGCCTGGGACAAGGGGGGGTTTATGGGTGGCACTGAAGCTTTCTTT. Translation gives CAWDKGGFMGGTEAFF.